These 12 T cell receptor beta chains were sequenced from one sample in a study of monozygotic twins with inflammatory bowel disease. From the 5' RACE reads, TCRdb lists one entry per CDR3 protein and no DNA. This sample's table has around 380,000 distinct CDR3 sequences. Specimen: blood. These receptor sequences come from a human donor with ulcerative colitis or Crohn's disease, or a healthy co-twin of an affected twin (not recorded which).

This chain links TRBV5-1 with TRBJ1-4. Germline V gene lookup returns CDR1 SGHRS and CDR2 YFSETQ. The CDR3 contains 14 residues. CDR3 in amino acids: CASSFEGSREKLFF.

The rearrangement links TRBV6-1 to TRBJ1-1. The CDR3 is 13 amino acids. Looked up from germline, CDR1 is MNHNS and CDR2 is SASEGT. The CDR3 here is CASSDTWNTEAFF.

This rearrangement joins TRBV12-3 or TRBV12-4 to TRBJ1-2. The CDR3 consists of 12 residues. The CDR3 reads CASTLNNYGYTF.

The chain combines TRBV27 with TRBJ1-6; TCRdb outputs TRBD1, but without DNA this stays unchecked. The germline gives CDR1 MNHEY, CDR2 SMNVEV (reference sequence). The CDR3 spans 14 residues. This CDR3 reads CASSSPWENSPLHF.

The chain is built from TRBV29-1 and TRBJ1-1; TCRdb indicates TRBD1, and absent DNA this call remains unverified. The CDR3 length is 17 residues. Germline assignment: CDR1 SQVTM and CDR2 ANQGSEA. The chain's CDR3 is CSVEERGRGLRYTEAFF.

In terms of frequency, this clonotype is medium-sized. The chain employs TRBV10-2 and TRBJ1-5. CDR3 size: 13 residues. Germline loops: CDR1 WSHSY, CDR2 SAAADI. The CDR3 loop is CASSEGGIQPQHF.

The chain is built from TRBV5-1 and TRBJ2-4; no DNA is available, so the TRBD1 call from TCRdb remains unchecked. Germline V gene lookup returns CDR1 SGHRS and CDR2 YFSETQ. The CDR3 runs 19 residues. This CDR3 reads CASSLARGTGKEAKNIQYF.

The chain combines TRBV11-2 with TRBJ1-1; TCRdb lists TRBD1, though no DNA is available to test this call. CDR3 length: 14 residues. From germline, CDR1 is SGHAT and CDR2 FQNNGV. The CDR3 is CASSLERGWTEAFF.

The genes are TRBV29-1 and TRBJ2-2. The CDR3 consists of 12 residues. Germline CDR1 and CDR2: SQVTM and ANQGSEA. CDR3: CSVEDNTGELFF.

The chain couples TRBV5-1 to TRBJ2-7; without DNA, the TCRdb call of TRBD1 cannot be checked. The CDR3 loop spans 13 amino acids. Germline V CDR1 and CDR2: SGHRS, YFSETQ. CDR3: CASSVPGKDEQYF.

The chain uses TRBV5-1 and TRBJ2-7; no DNA is available, so the TRBD1 call from TCRdb remains unchecked. The CDR3 totals 15 residues. Germline CDR1 and CDR2: SGHRS and YFSETQ. CDR3 residues: CASCRTGTGSYEQYF.

The chain employs TRBV4-3 and TRBJ2-3; TCRdb lists TRBD2, though no DNA is available to test this call. The germline V gene has CDR1 LGHNA and CDR2 YSLEER. The CDR3 is 18 amino acids. This chain's CDR3 is CASSQGVLSALSTDTQYF.